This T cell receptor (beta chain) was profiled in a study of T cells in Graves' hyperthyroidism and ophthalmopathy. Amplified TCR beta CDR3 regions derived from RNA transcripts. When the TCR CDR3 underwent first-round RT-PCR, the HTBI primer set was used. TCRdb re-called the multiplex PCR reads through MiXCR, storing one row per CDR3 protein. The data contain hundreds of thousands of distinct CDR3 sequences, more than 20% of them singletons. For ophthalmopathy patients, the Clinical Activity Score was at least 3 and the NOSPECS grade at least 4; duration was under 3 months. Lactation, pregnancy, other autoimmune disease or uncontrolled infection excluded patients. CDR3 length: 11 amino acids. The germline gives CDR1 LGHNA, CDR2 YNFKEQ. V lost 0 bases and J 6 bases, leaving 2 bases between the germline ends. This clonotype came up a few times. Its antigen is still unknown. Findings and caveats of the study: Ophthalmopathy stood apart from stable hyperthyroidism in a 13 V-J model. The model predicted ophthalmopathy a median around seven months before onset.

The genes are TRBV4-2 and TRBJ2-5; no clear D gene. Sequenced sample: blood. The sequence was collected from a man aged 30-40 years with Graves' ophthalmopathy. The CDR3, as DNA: TGTGCCAGCAGCCAAGAAAAGACCCAGTACTTC. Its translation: CASSQEKTQYF.